Following are 17 T cell receptor beta chains from one sample sequenced in a study of blood T cell repertoires in COVID-19. Clones were read by immunoSEQ multiplex PCR, and TCRdb kept only the in-frame ones, dropping some. The table records about 370,000 clones, 89% of them present only once. Material: peripheral blood. All receptors derive from a woman in her thirties with COVID-19, enrolled during active disease.

Remarks on this clone: The sample contains more than one DNA sequence encoding this CDR3. The chain has TRBV19 and TRBJ1-1; D gene ambiguous. CDR3 length: 13 residues. Trimming took 6 bases from V and 1 from J, leaving 9 bases between them. Germline values: CDR1 LNHDA, CDR2 SQIVND (reference sequence). The CDR3 loop is CASSPAGNTEAFF. The CDR3 nucleotides read TGTGCCAGTAGCCCCGCCGGGAACACTGAAGCTTTCTTT.

The chain uses TRBV9 and TRBJ2-1; D call uncertain. This CDR3 region has 11 residues. With 4 bases removed from V and 5 bases from J, the gap between germline ends came to 4 bases. CDR1 is SGDLS and CDR2 is YYNGEE in the germline V gene. The CDR3 DNA reads TGTGCCAGCAGCTTCAACAATGAGCAGTTCTTC. Translating it yields CASSFNNEQFF.

This clone turned up a few times. This chain links TRBV6-5 with TRBJ1-6, with D perhaps matching TRBD1 (6 bases). The CDR3 contains 13 residues. V lost 10 bases, J lost 6 bases, and 13 bases lay in between. The germline V gene has CDR1 MNHEY and CDR2 SVGAGI. As DNA, the CDR3 is TGTGCCACCCAGACAGGACCTAATTCACCCCTCCACTTT. As protein: CATQTGPNSPLHF.

The rearrangement uses TRBV9 and TRBJ2-3; possibly TRBD2 for D (6 bases). Germline V gives CDR1 SGDLS, CDR2 YYNGEE. The ends were cut back, 4 bases at V and 2 bases at J, with 20 bases in the middle. This CDR3 has 17 amino acids. The CDR3, as DNA: TGTGCCAGCAGCTTAGAGGGGACTTCTTCGTACACAGATACGCAGTATTTT. Residues: CASSLEGTSSYTDTQYF.

On this clone: This sample also contains other DNA sequences that code for the same CDR3. This chain connects TRBV5-1 to TRBJ1-2; 11 bases map to TRBD1. J was trimmed by 2 bases and V by 3 bases; bases with no gene match: 3. Germline V gene lookup returns CDR1 SGHRS and CDR2 YFSETQ. This CDR3 contains 15 residues. The CDR3 here is CASSSRTGGNYGYTF. The CDR3, as DNA: TGCGCCAGCAGCTCGAGGACAGGGGGCAACTATGGCTACACCTTC.

For the CDR3, the DNA is TGTGCCATCAGTGCGGGGGGGCGCGGGGGACCCGATACGCAGTATTTT. Its translation: CAISAGGRGGPDTQYF. The genes are TRBV10-3 and TRBJ2-3, with 8 bases identical to TRBD2. V was pared by 4 bases and J by 6 bases, with 12 bases of the junction left unmatched. This CDR3 comprises 16 residues. Germline CDR1 reads ENHRY; CDR2 reads SYGVKD.

This clone was recorded only once. This chain uses TRBV7-8 with TRBJ1-5; D not resolved. V was trimmed by 3 bases and J by 0 bases, leaving 9 bases between them. This CDR3 is 15 amino acids long. Looked up from germline, CDR1 is SGHVS and CDR2 is FQNEAQ. The CDR3 reads CASSLPGPSNQPQHF. The CDR3 DNA is TGTGCCAGCAGCTTGCCGGGTCCTAGCAATCAGCCCCAGCATTTT.

The chain recombines TRBV13 with TRBJ2-3; 10 bases match TRBD1. The CDR3 runs 17 residues. Trimming at V came to 2 bases and at J to 3 bases, leaving 8 bases not matched to a gene. Germline lookup yields CDR1 PRHDT and CDR2 FYEKMQ (reference sequence). CDR3 bases: TGTGCCAGCAGCTTAAGGTCGACAGGGGGCCTAACAGATACGCAGTATTTT. The encoded protein is CASSLRSTGGLTDTQYF.

The chain has TRBV18 and TRBJ1-2; D not certain. V dropped 3 bases and J dropped 3 bases, with 8 bases sitting between them. The CDR3 contains 13 residues. Germline V gene data show CDR1 as KGHSH and CDR2 as LQKENI. The CDR3 protein is CASSPGDHYGYTF. CDR3 coding DNA: TGTGCCAGCTCACCGGGCGACCACTATGGCTACACCTTC.

The chain links TRBV24-1 to TRBJ2-5; TRBD2 is a possible D gene (7 bases). CDR1 and CDR2 (germline): KGHDR, SFDVKD. V dropped 7 bases and J dropped 2 bases, with 10 bases sitting between them. This CDR3 is 13 amino acids long. The CDR3 DNA is TGTGCCACCAGAGGGGGGGGGCAAGAGACCCAGTACTTC. Residues: CATRGGGQETQYF.

The CDR3 sequence is CASTDRGLNSPLHF. Written as DNA, the CDR3 is TGTGCCAGCACCGACAGGGGGCTTAATTCACCCCTCCACTTT. V usage is TRBV27 and J usage is TRBJ1-6, with 10 bases fitting TRBD1. CDR1 is MNHEY, CDR2 SMNVEV, per germline (reference sequence). The CDR3 contains 14 residues. The junction had 3 bases not matched to a gene; V was cut back by 7 bases and J by 6 bases.

This clone was found a few times. This rearrangement joins TRBV11-2 to TRBJ2-1, with TRBD2 matching 10 bases. Germline-derived CDR1 and CDR2 are SGHAT and FQNNGV. V was pared by 0 bases and J by 3 bases, with 2 bases of the junction left unmatched. The CDR3 has 16 residues. CDR3 coding DNA: TGTGCCAGCAGCTTAGAGCTAGCGGGGGACTACAATGAGCAGTTCTTC. Amino acid sequence: CASSLELAGDYNEQFF.

This clone was detected once. This chain uses TRBV3-1 (or the pseudogene TRBV3-2) with TRBJ1-4, with TRBD1 matching 11 bases. The CDR3 runs to 18 residues. V gave up 0 bases and J gave up 3 bases; unmatched junction bases: 6. Germline V gene lookup returns CDR1 LGHDT and CDR2 YNNKEL (reference sequence). The CDR3 bases are TGTGCCAGCAGCCAAGAGAGGACAGGGGGCATTGCTAATGAAAAACTGTTTTTT. Protein product: CASSQERTGGIANEKLFF.

This rearrangement joins TRBV2 to TRBJ2-5, with D maybe TRBD1 (6 bases). Germline lookup yields CDR1 SNHLY and CDR2 FYNNEI. V was pared by 7 bases and J by 5 bases, with 17 bases between. The CDR3 contains 14 residues. The CDR3: CASKGEWSGETQYF. The CDR3, as DNA: TGTGCCAGCAAGGGGGAGTGGTCAGGCGAGACCCAGTACTTC.

This chain joins TRBV2 and TRBJ1-4; a weak D match, TRBD1 (5 bases). The V and J ends lost 1 base and 6 bases respectively, with 6 bases between them. Germline V gene lookup returns CDR1 SNHLY and CDR2 FYNNEI. The CDR3 is made up of 13 amino acids. Here the CDR3 reads CASSEETDEKLFF. The DNA for the CDR3 is TGTGCCAGCAGTGAAGAGACAGATGAAAAACTGTTTTTT.

V gene TRBV19 combines with J gene TRBJ1-4; D call uncertain. This CDR3 contains 13 residues. V lost 8 bases, J lost 4 bases, and 11 bases lay in between. Germline CDR1 is LNHDA and CDR2 is SQIVND (reference sequence). Here the CDR3 DNA reads TGTGCCAGTCAAACAGTGAGTAATGAAAAACTGTTTTTT. Residues: CASQTVSNEKLFF. Drawing the rest from reference TRBV19 and TRBJ1-4, the complete variable domain is DGGITQSPKYLFRKEGQNVTLSCEQNLNHDAMYWYRQDPGQGLRLIYYSQIVNDFQKGDIAEGYSVSREKKESFPLTVTSAQKNPTAFYLCASQTVSNEKLFFGSGTQLSVL.

V gene TRBV5-1 combines with J gene TRBJ2-3; tentative D call: TRBD1 (5 bases). In germline, CDR1 is SGHRS, CDR2 YFSETQ. The V and J ends lost 0 bases and 0 bases respectively, with 14 bases between them. This CDR3 is 17 amino acids long. The CDR3 nucleotides read TGCGCCAGCAGCTTGGGACAGCAGTTTTCTAGCACAGATACGCAGTATTTT. It codes for CASSLGQQFSSTDTQYF.